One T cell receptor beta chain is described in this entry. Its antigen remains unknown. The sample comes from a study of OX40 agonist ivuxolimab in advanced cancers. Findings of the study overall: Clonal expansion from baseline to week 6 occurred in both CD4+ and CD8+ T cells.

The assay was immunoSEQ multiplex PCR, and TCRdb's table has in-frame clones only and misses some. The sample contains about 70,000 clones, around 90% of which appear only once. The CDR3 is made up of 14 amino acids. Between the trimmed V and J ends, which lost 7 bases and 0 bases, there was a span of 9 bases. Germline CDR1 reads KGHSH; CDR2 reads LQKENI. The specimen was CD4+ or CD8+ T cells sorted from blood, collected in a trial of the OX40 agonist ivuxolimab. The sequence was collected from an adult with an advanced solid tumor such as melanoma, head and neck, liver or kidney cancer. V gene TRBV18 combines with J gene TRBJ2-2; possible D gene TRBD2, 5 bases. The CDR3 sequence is CASFSGANTGELFF. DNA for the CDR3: TGTGCCAGCTTCTCCGGGGCGAACACCGGGGAGCTGTTTTTT.